This TCR beta chain was retrieved from a study of shared clonotypes between healthy human individuals. Study conclusions and caveats: The researchers took only blood, and tissue repertoires probably look different.

On this clone: Its antigen is as yet unknown.

Germline CDR1 reads LNHDA; CDR2 reads SQIVND (reference sequence). CDR3 size: 13 residues. V lost 10 bases and J lost 1; bases outside the gene matches: 4. Libraries were prepared by immunoSEQ multiplex PCR; TCRdb keeps only in-frame clonotypes and omits some of them. The data show around 1.9 million clones, over 85% seen once. Naive CD8 cells, CD45RO-negative and positively selected for CCR7, excluded terminally differentiated effector memory CD45RA+ cells. V is TRBV19 and J is TRBJ2-3; 8 positions agree with TRBD1. The source of this sequence is a man between 18 and 35 years old in good health. Some clones in this sample may be carry-over from other donors' samples. Material for sequencing was naive CD8+ T cells from PBMCs. For the CDR3, the DNA is TGTGCCATTCGGGACAGGCGCACAGATACGCAGTATTTT. This sequence encodes CAIRDRRTDTQYF.